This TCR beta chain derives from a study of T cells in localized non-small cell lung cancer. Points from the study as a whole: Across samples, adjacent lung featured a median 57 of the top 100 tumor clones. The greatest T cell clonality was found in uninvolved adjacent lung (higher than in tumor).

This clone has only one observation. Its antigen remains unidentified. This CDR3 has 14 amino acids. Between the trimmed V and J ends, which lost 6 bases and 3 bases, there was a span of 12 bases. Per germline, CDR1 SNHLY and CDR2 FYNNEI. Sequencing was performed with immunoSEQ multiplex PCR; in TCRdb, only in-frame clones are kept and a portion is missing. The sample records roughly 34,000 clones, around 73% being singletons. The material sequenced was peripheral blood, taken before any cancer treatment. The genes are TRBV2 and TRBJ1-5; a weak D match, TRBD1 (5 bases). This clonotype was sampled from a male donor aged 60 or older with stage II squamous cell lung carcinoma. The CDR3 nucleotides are TGTGCCAGCAGGAGCAGGGACCACAATCAGCCCCAGCATTTT. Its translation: CASRSRDHNQPQHF.